The clone carrying this T cell receptor (beta chain) has more than one count but fewer than ten. The antigen remains unidentified. TCRdb analysed the 5' RACE reads with MiXCR anew, one entry per CDR3 protein. The sample shows roughly 700,000 distinct CDR3 sequences, under 9% of them seen only once. These data are taken from a study of identical twins. Study-wide findings and caveats: Conclusions came from cross-sectional statistical analysis, not from following the same donors. Recombination models fit unrelated individuals' TCR alpha sharing but underestimated twins'. Memory repertoires showed no such pattern, whereas abundant cord blood beta clonotypes carried fewer insertions.

V lost 3 bases, J lost 4 bases, and 15 bases lay in between. The CDR3 consists of 15 residues. Germline V gene data show CDR1 as KGHSH and CDR2 as LQKENI. In addition, the sample was reused for a study of yellow fever vaccine responses in identical twins. That source notes: Each twin's T cell response to the vaccine was reported to look partly convergent and partly personalized.

The sequence came from a woman aged 18-29 years in good health. What was sequenced was PBMCs. The chain is built from TRBV18 and TRBJ1-2; a possible D gene is TRBD1 (6 bases). For the CDR3, the DNA is TGTGCCAGCTCACCCTGGGACACCAGTTCCTATGGCTACACCTTC. This codes for CASSPWDTSSYGYTF.